Presented here are 6 T cell receptor beta chains from one specimen sequenced in a study of technical replicates of blood from several donors. Repertoires were generated with immunoSEQ multiplex PCR, while TCRdb's copy carries only in-frame clones and drops some. The table records some 99,000 clones, 95% of them present only once. The sequencing sample was made of T cells isolated from PBMCs. These receptors were taken from a human donor in good health.

The table lists this clone with a few counts. The chain combines TRBV10-3 with TRBJ1-1, with D unclear. Germline CDR1 and CDR2: ENHRY and SYGVKD. This CDR3 region has 12 residues. V lost 6 bases, J lost 1 base, and 6 bases lay in between. For the CDR3, the DNA is TGTGCCATCAGCCCGGGGAACACTGAAGCTTTCTTT. Its protein product is CAISPGNTEAFF.

This chain joins TRBV4-1 and TRBJ1-5; TRBD1 is a possible D gene (6 bases). Germline V CDR1 and CDR2: MGHRA, YSYEKL. CDR3 size: 15 residues. Trimming left V 4 bases short and J 2 bases short, with 12 bases between. CDR3 region: CASSRWDKGNQPQHF. The CDR3, as DNA: TGCGCCAGCAGCCGGTGGGACAAAGGCAATCAGCCCCAGCATTTT.

The chain has TRBV2 and TRBJ2-1; 10 bases line up with TRBD2. The CDR3 is 13 residues long. Germline V gene data show CDR1 as SNHLY and CDR2 as FYNNEI. Losses at the gene ends were 6 bases for V and 12 bases for J; bases not matched to a gene: 8. CDR3 nucleotides: TGTGCCAGCAGCGCCCTAGCGGGGGCTGGGCAGTTCTTC. Its protein is CASSALAGAGQFF.

This clone has only one observation. The chain employs TRBV7-2 and TRBJ2-1; 8 bases are shared with TRBD2. The V and J ends lost 5 bases and 7 bases, in that order; junction bases with no gene match: 7. CDR1 and CDR2 (germline): SGHTA, FQGNSA. This CDR3 comprises 14 residues. The CDR3 loop is CASSPVSGGNEQFF. The CDR3 DNA follows: TGTGCCAGCAGCCCCGTATCGGGGGGGAATGAGCAGTTCTTC.

The chain uses TRBV7-6 and TRBJ2-7; D is possibly TRBD1 (5 bases). Trimming stripped 5 bases from V and 3 bases from J, with 23 bases between. The CDR3 is made up of 17 amino acids. Germline V lookup: CDR1 SGHVS, CDR2 FNYEAQ. The CDR3, as DNA: TGTGCCAGCAGCCCGCAGGGTTCATTTGTTTCCGGCTACGAGCAGTACTTC. Amino acid sequence: CASSPQGSFVSGYEQYF. The full variable domain, in which reference TRBV7-6 and TRBJ2-7 provide the parts outside the CDR3, is GAGVSQSPRYKVTKRGQDVALRCDPISGHVSLYWYRQALGQGPEFLTYFNYEAQQDKSGLPNDRFSAERPEGSISTLTIQRTEQRDSAMYRCASSPQGSFVSGYEQYFGPGTRLTVT.

The V call is TRBV4-1, the J call TRBJ1-5; TRBD1 matches 10 bases. The V gene end was trimmed by 0 bases and the J gene end by 5 bases; junction bases not matched to a gene: 7. The CDR3 sequence is 17 residues long. The germline CDR1 and CDR2 sequences are MGHRA and YSYEKL. Written as DNA, the CDR3 is TGCGCCAGCAGCCAAGATGAGGGACAGGGGTTCTATCAGCCCCAGCATTTT. Its protein product is CASSQDEGQGFYQPQHF.